Listed below are T cell receptor beta chains from one sample, sequenced in a study of early T cells in non-severe SARS-CoV-2 infection. TCRdb re-derived calls from the 5' RACE reads in MiXCR, one entry per CDR3 protein. The sample yields tens of thousands of distinct CDR3 sequences, about 9% seen once. The material sequenced was whole blood, taken at baseline. Receptor source: an adult who was a healthcare worker with PCR-confirmed SARS-CoV-2 infection or an uninfected control (not recorded which). Each CDR3 is given with its conserved first and last residue. The D gene is left open where the match is weak. Clone size is shown for a subset of rows, as once, few, many or a class of expanded clone.

j_gene,abundance,v_gene,d_gene,CDR3nt,CDR3aa
TRBJ2-3,NA,TRBV6-4,NA,TGTGCCAGCAGTGACAGGCCTTCCCCGGCAGATACGCAGTATTTT,CASSDRPSPADTQYF
TRBJ2-3,few,TRBV2,NA,TGTGCCAGCACCCGACAGACGAAAGATACGCAGTATTTT,CASTRQTKDTQYF
TRBJ2-1,NA,TRBV7-9,NA,TGTGCCAGCAGCTCGCAGGGACCTGGGGTATACAATGAGCAGTTCTTC,CASSSQGPGVYNEQFF
TRBJ2-3,many,TRBV6-1,NA,TGTGCCAGTCTACGCACAGATACGCAGTATTTT,CASLRTDTQYF
TRBJ1-2,NA,TRBV6-2/TRBV6-3,NA,TGTGCCAGCACCCCCGCGGGGGGCGCCTTTTCGAACTATGGCTACACCTTC,CASTPAGGAFSNYGYTF
TRBJ1-2,few,TRBV9,NA,TGTGCCAGCAGCCCCACTGGGGAAGGGGTTGGCTATGGCTACACCTTC,CASSPTGEGVGYGYTF
TRBJ1-4,many,TRBV19,NA,TGTGCCAGTTCAAGCAAAACTAATGAAAAACTGTTTTTT,CASSSKTNEKLFF
TRBJ2-3,many,TRBV7-2,NA,TGTGCCAGCAGCTTAGTTGGGGGAACAGATACGCAGTATTTT,CASSLVGGTDTQYF
TRBJ2-5,few,TRBV5-1,NA,TGCGCCAGCAGCTTACGGGACTCCAAAGAGACCCAGTACTTC,CASSLRDSKETQYF
TRBJ2-1,NA,TRBV6-2/TRBV6-3,TRBD2,TGTGCCAGCAGCCCGGTGGGTAGCGGGAGTGGGGAGCAGTTCTTC,CASSPVGSGSGEQFF
TRBJ1-1,few,TRBV28,NA,TGTGCCAGCAAGGGACTCCTGAACACTGAAGCTTTCTTT,CASKGLLNTEAFF